The sample holds a few counts of the clone carrying this TCR beta chain. The sample belongs to a study of blood T cell repertoires in COVID-19. Study information: Sites across the United States, Italy and Spain contributed samples from acute and convalescent COVID-19. Sample material is recorded as cDNA or gDNA derived from T cells, B-cell-depleted T cells, or PBMCs.

Source study methods: Estimates of nucleated cell counts were drawn from the amplification of reference gene primers. Sequenced by immunoSEQ multiplex PCR; TCRdb stores in-frame clones only, minus some. Clone size and V and J calls were adopted from that table, with D and trimming inferred from the DNA. The table has 150,000 or so clones, 85% to 90% seen once. V gave up 6 bases and J gave up 5 bases; unmatched junction bases: 8. Germline values: CDR1 ENHRY, CDR2 SYGVKD. CDR3 length: 14 amino acids. This chain links TRBV10-3 with TRBJ1-1, with 8 bases lining up with TRBD1. Sequencing was carried out using peripheral blood. The clonotype comes from a woman in her 40s with acute or convalescent COVID-19. Here the CDR3 DNA reads TGTGCCATCAGACCGACAGGGGTGGGTACTGAAGCTTTCTTT. It translates to CAIRPTGVGTEAFF.